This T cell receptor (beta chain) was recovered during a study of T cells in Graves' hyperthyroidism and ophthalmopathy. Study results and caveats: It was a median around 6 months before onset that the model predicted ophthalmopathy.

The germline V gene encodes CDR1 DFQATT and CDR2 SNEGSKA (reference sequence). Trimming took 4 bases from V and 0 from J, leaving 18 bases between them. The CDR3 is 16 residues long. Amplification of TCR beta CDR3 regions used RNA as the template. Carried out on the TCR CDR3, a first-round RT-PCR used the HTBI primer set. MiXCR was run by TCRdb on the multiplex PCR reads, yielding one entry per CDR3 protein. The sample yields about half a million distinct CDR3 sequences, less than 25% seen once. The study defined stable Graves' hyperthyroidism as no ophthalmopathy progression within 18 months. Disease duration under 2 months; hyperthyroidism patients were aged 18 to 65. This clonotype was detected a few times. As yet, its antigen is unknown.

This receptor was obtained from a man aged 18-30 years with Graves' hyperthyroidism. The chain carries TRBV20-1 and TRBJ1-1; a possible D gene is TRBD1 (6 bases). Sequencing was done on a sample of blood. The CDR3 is CSANSLGDIMNTEAFF. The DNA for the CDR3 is TGCAGTGCTAACTCATTGGGGGACATAATGAACACTGAAGCTTTCTTT.